Listed below are T cell receptor beta chains from one sample, sequenced in a study of cytomegalovirus exposure and HLA in healthy donors. Clones were read by immunoSEQ multiplex PCR, and TCRdb kept only the in-frame ones, dropping some. In the table there are approximately 160,000 clones, roughly 77% of which are singletons. The sample was PBMCs. Every receptor here comes from a woman aged 18-30 years in good health and CMV-seronegative. Both conserved end residues are part of each CDR3. Each record gives: CDR3 DNA, CDR3 protein, clone size, D gene, V gene, J gene. A D gene is named only where the DNA matches it firmly. Some rows have no size entry. The others give once, few or many, or a class for an expanded clone.

TGTGCCAGCAGCTTAAGGGGCGGGAGCGATTACAATGAGCAGTTCTTC	CASSLRGGSDYNEQFF	-	TRBD2	TRBV7-3	TRBJ2-1
TGTGCCAGCAGAATTAGCGGGAATAGCAATCAGCCCCAGCATTTT	CASRISGNSNQPQHF	-	-	TRBV6-1	TRBJ1-5
TGCGCCAGCAGCCGAGGGACAGTACAAGAGACCCAGTACTTC	CASSRGTVQETQYF	-	TRBD1	TRBV5-1	TRBJ2-5
TGTGCCAGCAGTTACACCAAGGGGAATTCACCCCTCCACTTT	CASSYTKGNSPLHF	-	-	TRBV28	TRBJ1-6
TGTGCCAGCAGTGAAAGGACAGGTAGCAATCAGCCCCAGCATTTT	CASSERTGSNQPQHF	few	TRBD1	TRBV6-1	TRBJ1-5
TGTGCCAGTAGTATGAGGATGAACACTGAAGCTTTCTTT	CASSMRMNTEAFF	-	-	TRBV19	TRBJ1-1
TGTGCCAGCAGTGAGTTGGGGCAGAACACTGAAGCTTTCTTT	CASSELGQNTEAFF	once	-	TRBV2	TRBJ1-1
TGTGCCAGCTATAGCGGGGGGGAACACGGGGAGCTGTTTTTT	CASYSGGEHGELFF	few	TRBD2	TRBV2	TRBJ2-2
TGTGCCAGCAGCTTCTACCCCCTAGCGGGAGGGCCCAATGAGCAGTTCTTC	CASSFYPLAGGPNEQFF	-	TRBD2	TRBV7-2	TRBJ2-1
TGTTCCAGCAGAACCAGGGATCACGGCTACACCTTC	CSSRTRDHGYTF	-	-	TRBV7-9	TRBJ1-2
TGCGCCAGCAGTCTCCAGTGGGACAGCTCCTACGAGCAGTACTTC	CASSLQWDSSYEQYF	-	TRBD1	TRBV23-1	TRBJ2-7
TGTGCCATCAGTGATCAGAATAACTATGGCTACACCTTC	CAISDQNNYGYTF	-	-	TRBV10-3	TRBJ1-2
TGTGCCAGCAGTTTAAGAGGGAAAACCTACGAGCAGTACTTC	CASSLRGKTYEQYF	few	-	TRBV6-6	TRBJ2-7
TGTGCCAGCAGTGCGGGTGGCAGGGGAAATGAAAAACTGTTTTTT	CASSAGGRGNEKLFF	-	-	TRBV2	TRBJ1-4
TGTGCCAGCAGTACAGTAGACCACGAGCAGTACTTC	CASSTVDHEQYF	-	-	TRBV25-1	TRBJ2-7
TGTGCCAGCAGCTTCGGACAGGGGGCCAACACCATATATTTT	CASSFGQGANTIYF	-	TRBD1	TRBV7-9	TRBJ1-3
TGTGCCAGCAGAGGACTAGCGGGAGGGGTAGAGACCCAGTACTTC	CASRGLAGGVETQYF	-	TRBD2	TRBV25-1	TRBJ2-5
TGCGCCAGCAGCCCAGGACTGGCAACAGATACGCAGTATTTT	CASSPGLATDTQYF	-	-	TRBV5-1	TRBJ2-3
TGTGCCAGCTCACCACAGGGAATGGGACAAGATTTTTATGGCTACACCTTC	CASSPQGMGQDFYGYTF	-	-	TRBV18	TRBJ1-2
TGCGCCAGCAGCTTGGATCAGACAGTCTCTGGAAACACCATATATTTT	CASSLDQTVSGNTIYF	few	-	TRBV5-1	TRBJ1-3
TGTTCCAGCAGCTTGGGACAGGGGGCCTACGAGCAGTACTTC	CSSSLGQGAYEQYF	-	TRBD1	TRBV7-9	TRBJ2-7
TGCAGCGTTGGAGGGTCGACTAGCGGGGGGGCCGGGGAGACCCAGTACTTC	CSVGGSTSGGAGETQYF	-	TRBD2	TRBV29-1	TRBJ2-5
TGTGCCAGCAGCTTAGCTAAATATGAGCAGTTCTTC	CASSLAKYEQFF	-	-	TRBV7-9	TRBJ2-1
TGTGCCAGCAGCGTAGGGGGCCCCGGAAACACCATATATTTT	CASSVGGPGNTIYF	-	-	TRBV9	TRBJ1-3
TGTGCCAGCAGCCGGAGACAGGGGCCAAACAATGAGCAGTTCTTC	CASSRRQGPNNEQFF	-	TRBD1	TRBV7-8	TRBJ2-1
TGCGCCAGCAGCTTGGCCGGGACAGGGATGGGCGAGCAGTACTTC	CASSLAGTGMGEQYF	-	TRBD1	TRBV5-1	TRBJ2-7
TGTGCCAGCAGACAGGGACAAGGCAAAAACATTCAGTACTTC	CASRQGQGKNIQYF	-	-	TRBV28	TRBJ2-4
TGTGCCAGCAGCTTAGGATATTTACGGGGGTTAACTAATGAAAAACTGTTTTTT	CASSLGYLRGLTNEKLFF	-	-	TRBV7-8	TRBJ1-4
TGCGCCAGCAGGCGACAGGGAAAATACAATGAGCAGTTCTTC	CASRRQGKYNEQFF	-	TRBD1	TRBV27	TRBJ2-1
TGCGCCAGCAGCCAAGATCTTAGTATGGGGGGGAGGTACGAGCAGTACTTC	CASSQDLSMGGRYEQYF	-	TRBD2	TRBV4-1	TRBJ2-7
TGTGCCAGCAGTTACGATAGTACTAGCCCTTATACGCAGTATTTT	CASSYDSTSPYTQYF	-	-	TRBV6-6	TRBJ2-3
TGTGCCAGCAGCCCCTCCGGGGGAGGGGCCAACGTCCTGACTTTC	CASSPSGGGANVLTF	few	-	TRBV9	TRBJ2-6
TGTGCCAGTAGTGGGGACTCCACCCCGCCTTACAATGAGCAGTTCTTC	CASSGDSTPPYNEQFF	-	-	TRBV19	TRBJ2-1
TGCGCCAGCAGGGCCGGAGCGGGGACGTACCAAGAGACCCAGTACTTC	CASRAGAGTYQETQYF	-	TRBD2	TRBV5-1	TRBJ2-5
TGCGCCAGCAGCTTGGGGACTAGCTCCTACAATGAGCAGTTCTTC	CASSLGTSSYNEQFF	few	TRBD2	TRBV5-1	TRBJ2-1
TGTGCCAGCAGTCCTGGGGCGCTTCGACGGAACACCGGGGAGCTGTTTTTT	CASSPGALRRNTGELFF	-	-	TRBV28	TRBJ2-2
TGTGCCAGCAGTGAACTTAATGAGCAGTTCTTC	CASSELNEQFF	-	-	TRBV2	TRBJ2-1
TGCGCCAGCAGCTTGAATTTCCAGGGGATCAACGAGCAGTACTTC	CASSLNFQGINEQYF	-	-	TRBV5-1	TRBJ2-7
TGTGCCAGCAGCGTAGAGGGCAGGGACACAGATACGCAGTATTTT	CASSVEGRDTDTQYF	-	-	TRBV9	TRBJ2-3
TGTGCCAGCAGTTTACCGGGACTAGCGGGAGGGGGGGATACGCAGTATTTT	CASSLPGLAGGGDTQYF	once	TRBD2	TRBV28	TRBJ2-3
TGTGCCAGCAGTTCCATATACAGATTCTCTGGGGCCAACGTCCTGACTTTC	CASSSIYRFSGANVLTF	-	-	TRBV27	TRBJ2-6
TGTGCCATCAGTGAGTTGGGACAGGGGGACACTGAAGCTTTCTTT	CAISELGQGDTEAFF	few	TRBD1	TRBV10-3	TRBJ1-1
TGTGCCAGCAGTACACCCCCCCAGGGGCGCTACTATGGCTACACCTTC	CASSTPPQGRYYGYTF	-	-	TRBV27	TRBJ1-2
TGTGCCACCAGCAGAGATAGGAGTGGTGCTAACTATGGCTACACCTTC	CATSRDRSGANYGYTF	-	-	TRBV15	TRBJ1-2
TGCGCCAGCAGCCCTGCTAGCGGGAATTCTGGTGAGCAGTTCTTC	CASSPASGNSGEQFF	-	TRBD2	TRBV4-1	TRBJ2-1
TGCGCCAGCAGCTTGTCGGTCTCTGGGGCCAACGTCCTGACTTTC	CASSLSVSGANVLTF	once	-	TRBV5-1	TRBJ2-6
TGTGCCAGCAGTGATGTGGGACAGGGCTCCTACGAGCAGTACTTC	CASSDVGQGSYEQYF	once	TRBD1	TRBV6-1	TRBJ2-7
TGTGCCAGCAGCTCACCTTCGACAGGGTACTACGAGCAGTACTTC	CASSSPSTGYYEQYF	-	TRBD1	TRBV7-9	TRBJ2-7
TGCAGCGTCTACCCTCGTAGCGGGAGTAATCTGTATGAGCAGTTCTTC	CSVYPRSGSNLYEQFF	-	TRBD2	TRBV29-1	TRBJ2-1
TGTGCCAGCAGTGAACACCGGGCCAGGGAGGGATCACCCCTCCACTTT	CASSEHRAREGSPLHF	-	-	TRBV6-1	TRBJ1-6
TGTGCCAGCAGCTTGTGGGCCCTTAGGGGCTACACCTTC	CASSLWALRGYTF	-	-	TRBV5-5	TRBJ1-2
TGTGCCAGCAGCCGCTCGACGATCGCGGGAGGTAGTCGGTACGAGCAGTACTTC	CASSRSTIAGGSRYEQYF	few	TRBD2	TRBV7-8	TRBJ2-7
TGCGCCAGCAGCTTTTCTTCAGGGCCTACAGGGGATTCCTACGAGCAGTACTTC	CASSFSSGPTGDSYEQYF	-	TRBD1	TRBV5-1	TRBJ2-7
TGTGCCAGCAGTAATGACAGGGCAGCCTACGAGCAGTACTTC	CASSNDRAAYEQYF	few	TRBD1	TRBV6-5	TRBJ2-7